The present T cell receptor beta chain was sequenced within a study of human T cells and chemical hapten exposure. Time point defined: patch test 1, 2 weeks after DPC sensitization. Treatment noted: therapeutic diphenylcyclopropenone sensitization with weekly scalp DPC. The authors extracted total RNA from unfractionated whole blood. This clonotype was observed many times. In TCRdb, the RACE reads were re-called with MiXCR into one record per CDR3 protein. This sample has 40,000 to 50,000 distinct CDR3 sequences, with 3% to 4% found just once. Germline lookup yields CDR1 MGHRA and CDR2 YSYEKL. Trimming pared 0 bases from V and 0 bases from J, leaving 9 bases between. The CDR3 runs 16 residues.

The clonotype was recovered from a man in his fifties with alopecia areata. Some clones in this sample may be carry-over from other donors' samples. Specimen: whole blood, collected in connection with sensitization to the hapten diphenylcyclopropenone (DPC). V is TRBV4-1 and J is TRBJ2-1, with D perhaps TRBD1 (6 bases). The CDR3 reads CASSQERGSSYNEQFF. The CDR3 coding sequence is TGCGCCAGCAGCCAAGAGAGGGGGAGCTCCTACAATGAGCAGTTCTTC.